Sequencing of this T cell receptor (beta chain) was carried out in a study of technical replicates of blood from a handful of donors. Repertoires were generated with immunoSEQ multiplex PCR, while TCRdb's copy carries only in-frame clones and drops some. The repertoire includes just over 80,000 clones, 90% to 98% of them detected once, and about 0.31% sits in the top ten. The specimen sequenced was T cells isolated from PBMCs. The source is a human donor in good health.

The CDR3 spells CASSKGGVPEQFF. CDR3 nucleotides: TGTGCCAGCAGTAAGGGCGGGGTACCTGAGCAGTTCTTC. The rearrangement joins TRBV6-5 to TRBJ2-1; possible D gene TRBD2, 6 bases. Germline V gives CDR1 MNHEY, CDR2 SVGAGI. The V end lost 5 bases, the J end lost 9 bases, and 14 bases lay between the germline ends. The CDR3 totals 13 residues.